This is a list of T cell receptor beta chains from one sample in a study of cytomegalovirus exposure and HLA in healthy donors. Assay used: immunoSEQ multiplex PCR; TCRdb lists only in-frame clones, some missing. The sample holds some 120,000 clones; around 90% are singletons and the top ten take less than 2%. Sequencing was carried out using PBMCs. The receptors come from a woman aged 18-30 years in good health and CMV-seronegative. CDR3s include the opening cysteine and the closing phenylalanine or tryptophan. The D gene is left open where the match is weak. Clone size is stated in some rows and not others, as once, few, many or a class when expanded.

j_gene | v_gene | d_gene | abundance | CDR3nt | CDR3aa
TRBJ2-5 | TRBV6-1 | . | once | TGTGCCAGCGGGGAGGTCGAATCGTGGCAAGAGACCCAGTACTTC | CASGEVESWQETQYF
TRBJ2-1 | TRBV18 | TRBD1 | . | TGTGCCAGCTCACCAAAGACAGGGAACAATGAGCAGTTCTTC | CASSPKTGNNEQFF
TRBJ2-3 | TRBV2 | TRBD1 | . | TGTGCCAGCTCCTTCGGACAGGGCACAGATACGCAGTATTTT | CASSFGQGTDTQYF
TRBJ2-1 | TRBV27 | . | . | TGTGCCAGCAGCTTGGGGACATACAATGAGCAGTTCTTC | CASSLGTYNEQFF
TRBJ1-1 | TRBV4-3 | . | . | TGCGCCAGCAGCCAGGGACTTGGGAACACTGAAGCTTTCTTT | CASSQGLGNTEAFF
TRBJ1-5 | TRBV10-2 | . | . | TGCGCCAGCAGTGAGGCTGGAGCCGATCAGCCCCAGCATTTT | CASSEAGADQPQHF
TRBJ1-2 | TRBV28 | TRBD1 | . | TGTGCCAGCACCCCCCCGGGACAGGGTATCCATGGCTACACCTTC | CASTPPGQGIHGYTF
TRBJ2-1 | TRBV7-3 | TRBD2 | . | TGTGCCAGCAGCTTAGCGGGGGGGCCATACAATGAGCAGTTCTTC | CASSLAGGPYNEQFF
TRBJ2-5 | TRBV5-6 | . | . | TGTGCCAGCAGCCCCCGCGTGAGCGGAGAGACCCAGTACTTC | CASSPRVSGETQYF
TRBJ1-2 | TRBV6-5 | TRBD1 | . | TGTGCCAGCAGCCCGGACAGGGGTAACTATGGCTACACCTTC | CASSPDRGNYGYTF
TRBJ1-1 | TRBV7-2 | . | . | TGTGCCAGCAGCTTATTGGGGCAGGGCTACACTGAAGCTTTCTTT | CASSLLGQGYTEAFF
TRBJ1-1 | TRBV5-1 | . | . | TGCGCCAGCAGCTTGGTCGGCAGGGAGAACACTGAAGCTTTCTTT | CASSLVGRENTEAFF
TRBJ1-2 | TRBV6-4 | . | . | TGTGCCAGCAGTGCCTCACAGGGTTTACTCTATGGCTACACCTTC | CASSASQGLLYGYTF
TRBJ2-3 | TRBV6-6 | . | once | TGTGCCAGCAGTTACCGCCCCAGGACAGATACGCAGTATTTT | CASSYRPRTDTQYF
TRBJ1-2 | TRBV28 | . | once | TGTGCCAGCAGCCTCCCCCAGGGTAGTGTTCGCGGCTACACCTTC | CASSLPQGSVRGYTF